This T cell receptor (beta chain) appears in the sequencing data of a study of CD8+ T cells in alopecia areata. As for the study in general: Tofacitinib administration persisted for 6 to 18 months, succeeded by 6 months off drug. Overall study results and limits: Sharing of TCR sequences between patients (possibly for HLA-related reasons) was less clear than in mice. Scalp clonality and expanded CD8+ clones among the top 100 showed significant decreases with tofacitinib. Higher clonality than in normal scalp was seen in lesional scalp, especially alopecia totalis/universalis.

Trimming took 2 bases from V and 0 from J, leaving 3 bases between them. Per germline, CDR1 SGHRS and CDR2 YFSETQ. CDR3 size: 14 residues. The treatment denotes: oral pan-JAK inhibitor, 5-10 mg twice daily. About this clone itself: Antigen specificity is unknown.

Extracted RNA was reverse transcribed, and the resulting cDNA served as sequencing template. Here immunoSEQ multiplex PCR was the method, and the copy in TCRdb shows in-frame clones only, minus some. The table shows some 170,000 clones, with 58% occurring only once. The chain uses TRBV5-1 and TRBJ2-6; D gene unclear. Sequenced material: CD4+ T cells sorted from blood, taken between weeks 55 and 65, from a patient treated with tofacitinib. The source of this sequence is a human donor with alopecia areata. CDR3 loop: CASSFDSGANVLTF. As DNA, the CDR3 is TGCGCCAGCAGCTTTGACTCTGGGGCCAACGTCCTGACTTTC. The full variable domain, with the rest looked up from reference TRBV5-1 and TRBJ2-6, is KAGVTQTPRYLIKTRGQQVTLSCSPISGHRSVSWYQQTPGQGLQFLFEYFSETQRNKGNFPGRFSGRQFSNSRSEMNVSTLELGDSALYLCASSFDSGANVLTFGAGSRLTVL.